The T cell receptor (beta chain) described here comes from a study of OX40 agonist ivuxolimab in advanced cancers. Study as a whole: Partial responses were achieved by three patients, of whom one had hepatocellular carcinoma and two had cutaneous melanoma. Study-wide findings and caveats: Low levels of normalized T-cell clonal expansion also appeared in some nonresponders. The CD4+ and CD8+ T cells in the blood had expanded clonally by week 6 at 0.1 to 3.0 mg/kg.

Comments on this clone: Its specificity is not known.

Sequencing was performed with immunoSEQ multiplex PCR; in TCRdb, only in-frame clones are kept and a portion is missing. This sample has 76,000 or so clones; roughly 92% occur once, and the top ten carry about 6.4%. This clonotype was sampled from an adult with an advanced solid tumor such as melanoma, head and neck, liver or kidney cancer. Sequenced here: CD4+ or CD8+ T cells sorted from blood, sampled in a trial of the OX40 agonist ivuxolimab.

For the CDR3, the DNA is TGTGCCAGCAGCTTGGCCGGGAAGGGTCAGTACACTGAAGCTTTCTTT. It translates to CASSLAGKGQYTEAFF. J is TRBJ1-1 and V is TRBV5-6; D gene unclear. CDR1 and CDR2 (germline): SGHDT, YYEEEE. V lost 0 bases to trimming and J lost 3 bases, with 15 bases between them. This CDR3 contains 16 residues.